This T cell receptor (beta chain) is from a study of cytomegalovirus exposure and HLA in healthy donors. Study-wide results and limits: When analyzed later, a missense DCLRE1C variant was found to be linked to TCR beta V- and J-gene trimming.

This CDR3 contains 16 residues. Germline V gene data show CDR1 as SGHRS and CDR2 as YFSETQ. As concerns this clone: Its target is not known.

PCR involved 60 Vbeta and 13 Jbeta primers. Using immunoSEQ multiplex PCR, the repertoire was profiled, and TCRdb retains in-frame clones only, with some absent. In the table there are about 35,000 clones, more than 90% of which are singletons. The source material was PBMCs. This sequence joins TRBV5-1 and TRBJ2-5; tentative D call: TRBD2 (6 bases). The DNA matches TRBJ2-7 better at its end, which makes the J call doubtful. The clonotype was recovered from a woman under 30 in good health and CMV-seronegative. The CDR3 spells CASSLVGGAEVYEQYF. In nucleotides, the CDR3 is TGCGCCAGCAGCTTGGTCGGAGGGGCTGAGGTCTACGAGCAGTACTTC.